What follows are 21 T cell receptor beta chains derived from one specimen sequenced in a study of T cell changes during pregnancy in multiple sclerosis. Measured with immunoSEQ multiplex PCR; TCRdb has only the in-frame clones, and not every one. This sample has tens of thousands of clones, with approximately 91% found just once. Sequences were derived from peripheral blood, sampled in the third trimester of pregnancy. The receptors derive from a female donor with multiple sclerosis, enrolled in a pregnancy study.

The V call is TRBV4-3, the J call TRBJ2-1; D is uncertain. Trimming removed 3 bases at V and 4 bases at J, with 7 bases between. The CDR3 is 13 residues long. Germline V lookup: CDR1 LGHNA, CDR2 YSLEER. The CDR3 coding sequence is TGCGCCAGCAGCCAGCGATCGTACAATGAGCAGTTCTTC. This gives the protein CASSQRSYNEQFF.

This clone was seen once. The chain links TRBV5-1 to TRBJ2-1, with D tentatively TRBD1 (6 bases). The CDR3 contains 16 residues. CDR1 SGHRS and CDR2 YFSETQ come from the germline V gene. Trimming pared 3 bases from V and 4 bases from J, leaving 17 bases between. The CDR3 sequence: CASSWMHLGQYNEQFF. Written as DNA, the CDR3 is TGCGCCAGCAGCTGGATGCACCTTGGACAGTACAATGAGCAGTTCTTC.

This clone was detected only a few times. The chain combines TRBV14 with TRBJ2-7; TRBD1 matches 8 bases. The J segment lost 2 bases and the V segment lost 2 bases, leaving 8 bases of the junction unmatched. Germline-derived CDR1 and CDR2 are SGHDN and FVKESK. The CDR3 is 16 residues long. The CDR3 sequence: CASSQRTGSRAYEQYF. DNA for the CDR3: TGTGCCAGCAGCCAACGGACAGGGTCGAGGGCCTACGAGCAGTACTTC.

The chain links TRBV4-1 to TRBJ2-1, with 8 bases fitting TRBD2. Germline-derived CDR1 and CDR2 are MGHRA and YSYEKL. V lost 0 bases to trimming and J lost 0 bases; unmatched junction nucleotides: 10. This CDR3 has 19 amino acids. The CDR3 here is CASSQDPAASGLSYNEQFF. In nucleotides, the CDR3 is TGCGCCAGCAGCCAAGATCCTGCCGCTAGCGGGCTCTCCTACAATGAGCAGTTCTTC.

V is TRBV5-1 and J is TRBJ2-1; 8 bases are shared with TRBD1. Germline V gene lookup returns CDR1 SGHRS and CDR2 YFSETQ. The CDR3 sequence is 15 residues long. V was clipped by 7 bases and J by 6 bases; unmatched bases: 12. CDR3 in DNA: TGCGCCAGCGGAGCCGGGACAGGTACGGGCAATGAGCAGTTCTTC. Protein: CASGAGTGTGNEQFF.

The V call is TRBV6-1, the J call TRBJ2-1; TRBD1 matches at 8 bases. The ends lost 4 bases at V and 2 bases at J; junction bases unmatched: 7. The CDR3 is 16 amino acids. CDR1 is MNHNS, CDR2 SASEGT, per germline. The DNA for the CDR3 is TGTGCCAGCAGTGTTGGGACAGGCGACCCCTACAATGAGCAGTTCTTC. Translation: CASSVGTGDPYNEQFF.

A few counts support this clone. A junction boundary mismatches the germline segment, possibly from a read error. The chain is built from TRBV7-7 and TRBJ1-1; D is ambiguous. The germline gives CDR1 SSHAT, CDR2 FNYEAQ (reference sequence). The CDR3 is 13 amino acids. Here the CDR3 DNA reads TGTGCTAGCAGCGCCGCAGTGAACACTGAAGCTTTCTTT. This sequence encodes CASSAAVNTEAFF.

This clone was detected only a few times. CDR3 loop: CASSSRLEYGYTF. Here the CDR3 DNA reads TGTGCCAGCAGTTCCCGCCTCGAGTATGGCTACACCTTC. This sequence joins TRBV27 and TRBJ1-2; D not resolved. V gave up 4 bases and J gave up 5 bases, with 11 bases separating them. Germline V lookup: CDR1 MNHEY, CDR2 SMNVEV (reference sequence). CDR3 size: 13 residues.

The CDR3 DNA follows: TGTGCCATCAGTGAGGGGCGGGACACAGATACGCAGTATTTT. Translating it yields CAISEGRDTDTQYF. The chain recombines TRBV10-3 with TRBJ2-3; D perhaps matches TRBD2 (6 bases). The CDR3 is 14 amino acids. V gave up 2 bases and J gave up 2 bases, with 8 bases separating them. CDR1 is ENHRY and CDR2 is SYGVKD in the germline V gene.

This chain connects TRBV7-9 to TRBJ1-1; possibly TRBD1 for D (6 bases). The CDR3 loop spans 15 amino acids. Deletions cut 4 bases from V and 5 bases from J, with 17 bases between. Germline-derived CDR1 and CDR2 are SEHNR and FQNEAQ (reference sequence). The CDR3: CASSSSGGVWTEAFF. Here the CDR3 DNA reads TGTGCCAGCAGCTCAAGCGGGGGCGTGTGGACTGAAGCTTTCTTT.

The rearrangement uses TRBV10-1 and TRBJ2-2; a weak D match, TRBD2 (5 bases). Trimming pared 0 bases from V and 6 bases from J, leaving 11 bases between. This CDR3 has 15 residues. Per the germline V gene, CDR1 is WNHNN and CDR2 is SYGVQD (reference sequence). The chain's CDR3 is CASSESIGRAGELFF. As DNA, the CDR3 is TGCGCCAGCAGTGAGTCGATAGGGAGAGCCGGGGAGCTGTTTTTT.

The genes are TRBV19 and TRBJ2-3, with D perhaps matching TRBD1 (6 bases). The germline V gene has CDR1 LNHDA and CDR2 SQIVND (reference sequence). The V and J ends lost 9 bases and 2 bases respectively, with 12 bases between them. The CDR3 is made up of 13 amino acids. The CDR3 is CASLGDNTDTQYF. The CDR3 nucleotides are TGTGCCAGCCTCGGGGACAACACAGATACGCAGTATTTT.

The V gene is TRBV7-6, the J gene TRBJ2-2, with 8 positions matching TRBD1. J was trimmed by 6 bases and V by 5 bases; bases with no gene match: 11. Germline V gives CDR1 SGHVS, CDR2 FNYEAQ. This CDR3 contains 16 residues. The CDR3 bases are TGTGCCAGCAGCCTCCATACAGGGGGATCTTCCGGGGAGCTGTTTTTT. Its translation: CASSLHTGGSSGELFF.

V is TRBV25-1 and J is TRBJ1-1; 7 bases are shared with TRBD1. Germline trimming cut 2 bases from V and 5 bases from J; bases unmatched to any gene: 8. Germline assignment: CDR1 MGHDK and CDR2 SYGVNS. The CDR3 totals 15 residues. The chain's CDR3 is CASSEPRQGDTEAFF. The CDR3 DNA is TGTGCCAGCAGTGAACCGCGACAGGGAGATACTGAAGCTTTCTTT.

The chain recombines TRBV6-5 with TRBJ2-7, with 9 bases matching TRBD1. The length of the CDR3 is 15 residues. The junction had 2 bases not matched to a gene; V was cut back by 0 bases and J by 2 bases. CDR1 is MNHEY, CDR2 SVGAGI, per germline. CDR3 region: CASSYSGTGPYEQYF. The CDR3 region has the DNA TGTGCCAGCAGTTACTCCGGGACAGGGCCCTACGAGCAGTACTTC.

Comment on this clone: The junction differs from germline at one of its ends, possibly a read error. The chain carries TRBV14 and TRBJ1-1; D perhaps matches TRBD1 (5 bases). The CDR3 consists of 13 residues. Germline lookup yields CDR1 SGHDN and CDR2 FVKESK. Here the CDR3 reads CVSSQAQGGEAFF. The CDR3 bases are TGTGTCAGCAGCCAAGCTCAGGGTGGTGAAGCTTTCTTT.

This clone was found a few times. The chain is built from TRBV18 and TRBJ1-4, with a tentative D call TRBD1 (6 bases). The CDR3 sequence is 12 residues long. CDR1 KGHSH and CDR2 LQKENI come from the germline V gene. The V gene lost 4 bases and the J gene lost 7 bases, with 7 bases spanning the gap. The CDR3 DNA is TGTGCCAGCTCACTACAGGGTGAAAAACTGTTTTTT. Its translation: CASSLQGEKLFF.

This chain uses TRBV6-4 with TRBJ2-5, with D possibly being TRBD1 (5 bases). V lost 0 bases and J lost 5, with 10 bases in between. CDR1 is MRHNA, CDR2 SNTAGT, per germline. The CDR3 is 14 amino acids. CDR3 region: CASSDSAKGETQYF. Written as DNA, the CDR3 is TGTGCCAGCAGTGACTCGGCAAAGGGGGAGACCCAGTACTTC.

V usage is TRBV7-9 and J usage is TRBJ1-2; TRBD1 agrees at 7 bases. Trimming removed 3 bases from V and 8 bases from J; junction bases left unmatched: 12. Germline V gene data show CDR1 as SEHNR and CDR2 as FQNEAQ (reference sequence). This CDR3 comprises 15 residues. DNA of the CDR3: TGTGCCAGCAGCTTGACTCGCGACAGGGTGACCGGCTACACCTTC. It codes for CASSLTRDRVTGYTF. The whole variable domain, filled in from reference TRBV7-9 and TRBJ1-2, reads DTGVSQNPRHKITKRGQNVTFRCDPISEHNRLYWYRQTLGQGPEFLTYFQNEAQLEKSRLLSDRFSAERPKGSFSTLEIQRTEQGDSAMYLCASSLTRDRVTGYTFGSGTRLTVV.

The rearrangement uses TRBV9 and TRBJ1-3, with 8 positions matching TRBD1. The CDR3 spans 13 residues. Trimming took 5 bases from V and 11 from J; bases not matched to a gene: 9. Germline loops: CDR1 SGDLS, CDR2 YYNGEE. The CDR3 loop reads CASRRTGRGSIYF. The CDR3 coding sequence is TGTGCCAGCAGAAGGACAGGGAGAGGCTCCATATATTTT.

The chain uses TRBV6-1 and TRBJ1-6; D uncertain. Germline V gene data show CDR1 as MNHNS and CDR2 as SASEGT. The CDR3 length is 16 residues. Trimming removed 0 bases from V and 8 bases from J, with 14 bases in between. CDR3 bases: TGTGCCAGCAGTGAAGCCCCGCCCGGTTTGGATTCACCCCTCCACTTT. Its translation: CASSEAPPGLDSPLHF.